Listed here are 28 T cell receptor beta chains from one sample, sequenced in a study of blood T cell repertoires in COVID-19. The data were produced by immunoSEQ multiplex PCR, yet TCRdb's version contains in-frame clones alone and is incomplete. The table lists approximately 340,000 clones, around four fifths of them singletons, with around 3% in the top ten. Sequencing used peripheral blood. The receptors stem from a man under 40 with active or convalescent COVID-19.

The genes are TRBV7-6 and TRBJ1-1; D call uncertain. The CDR3 is 12 amino acids. V lost 5 bases to trimming and J lost 11 bases, with 15 bases between them. Germline CDR1 is SGHVS and CDR2 is FNYEAQ. CDR3 nucleotide sequence: TGTGCCAGCAGCACTGCCGGGATAGAGGCTTTCTTT. Translated: CASSTAGIEAFF.

The rearrangement uses TRBV4-3 and TRBJ1-2, with D hard to call. Germline CDR1 is LGHNA and CDR2 is YSLEER. The V gene lost 4 bases and the J gene lost 1 base, with 28 bases spanning the gap. This CDR3 region has 20 residues. The CDR3 spells CASSLTRGGSGQQVNYGYTF. CDR3 nucleotide sequence: TGCGCCAGCAGCCTTACTCGGGGAGGGAGTGGGCAGCAAGTTAACTATGGCTACACCTTC.

The chain employs TRBV6-5 and TRBJ2-2; the match to TRBD1 covers 7 bases. V dropped 4 bases and J dropped 4; count of bases not matched to a gene: 3. Germline CDR1 and CDR2: MNHEY and SVGAGI. The CDR3 runs to 14 residues. The CDR3: CASSSRDSTGELFF. In DNA, the CDR3 is TGTGCCAGCAGTTCCCGGGACAGCACCGGGGAGCTGTTTTTT.

The rearrangement links TRBV19 to TRBJ2-2, with D perhaps TRBD1 (6 bases). Germline V gene data show CDR1 as LNHDA and CDR2 as SQIVND (reference sequence). The CDR3 loop spans 13 amino acids. V shed 1 base and J shed 7 bases, with 7 bases lying between them. Here the CDR3 DNA reads TGTGCCAGTAGTATAGCAGGGGACGGGGAGCTGTTTTTT. It codes for CASSIAGDGELFF.

CDR3 in amino acids: CASSLTLSVEAFF. The CDR3 DNA sequence: TGTGCCAGCAGTCTCACTTTGTCCGTTGAAGCTTTCTTT. The chain couples TRBV6-5 to TRBJ1-1, with D hard to call. V was pared by 5 bases and J by 7 bases, with 14 bases between. Germline V gene lookup returns CDR1 MNHEY and CDR2 SVGAGI. The length of the CDR3 is 13 residues.

The rearrangement uses TRBV4-1 and TRBJ2-3; TRBD2 aligns across 8 bases. The V gene end was trimmed by 0 bases and the J gene end by 4 bases; junction bases not matched to a gene: 0. This CDR3 has 14 amino acids. Germline loops: CDR1 MGHRA, CDR2 YSYEKL. Written as DNA, the CDR3 is TGCGCCAGCAGCCAAGAAGCGGGAGCAGATACGCAGTATTTT. Amino acid sequence: CASSQEAGADTQYF.

Only a few counts were recorded for this clone. V is TRBV7-8 and J is TRBJ1-5, with D hard to call. This CDR3 is built from 16 residues. Germline V gene data show CDR1 as SGHVS and CDR2 as FQNEAQ. V lost 1 base and J lost 5, with 15 bases in between. The CDR3: CASSLEGLHGDQPQHF. In DNA, the CDR3 is TGTGCCAGCAGCTTAGAAGGCTTACACGGAGATCAGCCCCAGCATTTT.

The chain is built from TRBV18 and TRBJ2-5; maybe TRBD2 (5 bases). V gave up 0 bases and J gave up 0 bases, with 17 bases separating them. The germline CDR1 and CDR2 sequences are KGHSH and LQKENI. The CDR3 contains 18 residues. The CDR3 loop reads CASSPPSGGPTDQETQYF. The CDR3 nucleotides are TGTGCCAGCTCACCACCCAGTGGCGGGCCCACCGACCAAGAGACCCAGTACTTC.

The chain couples TRBV6-2 or TRBV6-3 to TRBJ2-7, with D possibly being TRBD1 (5 bases). CDR3 size: 15 residues. Germline CDR1 is MNHEY and CDR2 is SVGEGT. Between the trimmed V and J ends, which lost 5 bases and 2 bases, there was a span of 16 bases. This CDR3 reads CASSPLTGRTYEQYF. The CDR3, as DNA: TGTGCCAGCAGTCCCCTAACAGGTCGTACCTACGAGCAGTACTTC.

This clone is a singleton in its sample. The chain is built from TRBV19 and TRBJ2-3, with 13 positions matching TRBD2. The CDR3 runs 17 residues. In germline, CDR1 is LNHDA, CDR2 SQIVND (reference sequence). Losses at the gene ends were 3 bases for V and 2 bases for J; bases not matched to a gene: 5. CDR3 in amino acids: CASSIPGLAGSTDTQYF. The DNA for the CDR3 is TGTGCCAGTAGTATCCCGGGACTAGCGGGGTCCACAGATACGCAGTATTTT.

The chain joins TRBV7-6 to TRBJ1-6; a weak D match, TRBD1 (6 bases). The V and J ends lost 5 bases and 1 base respectively, with 15 bases between them. This CDR3 comprises 17 residues. CDR1 is SGHVS and CDR2 is FNYEAQ in the germline V gene. CDR3 sequence: CASSRRGVVSYNSPLHF. The CDR3 nucleotides are TGTGCCAGCAGCCGCAGGGGAGTAGTGTCCTATAATTCACCCCTCCACTTT.

The V call is TRBV19, the J call TRBJ1-1, with D possibly TRBD1 on 6 matching bases. Germline CDR1 is LNHDA and CDR2 is SQIVND (reference sequence). V lost 6 bases and J lost 2, with 13 bases in between. This CDR3 has 14 amino acids. CDR3: CASRLQGGNTEAFF. In DNA form, the CDR3 reads TGTGCCAGTAGACTACAGGGTGGAAACACTGAAGCTTTCTTT.

In this sample, this clone turned up a few times. The chain carries TRBV6-1 and TRBJ2-1; 9 nucleotides agree with TRBD2. This CDR3 has 14 amino acids. Per the germline V gene, CDR1 is MNHNS and CDR2 is SASEGT. V lost 2 bases, J lost 8 bases, and 4 bases stayed unmatched. The CDR3 reads CASSEWAGGYEQFF. The CDR3 DNA reads TGTGCCAGCAGTGAATGGGCGGGAGGGTATGAGCAGTTCTTC.

The chain links TRBV6-2 or TRBV6-3 to TRBJ1-5; possible D gene TRBD1, 6 bases. V lost 3 bases to trimming and J lost 4 bases, with 13 bases between them. The CDR3 loop spans 15 amino acids. Germline V gene sequence: CDR1 MNHEY, CDR2 SVGEGT. CDR3 loop: CASSYPTRGNQPQHF. The CDR3 DNA sequence: TGTGCCAGCAGTTATCCGACAAGGGGGAATCAGCCCCAGCATTTT.

This clone was seen just once. The V call is TRBV19, the J call TRBJ1-3, with 7 bases aligning to TRBD1. From germline, CDR1 is LNHDA and CDR2 SQIVND (reference sequence). The CDR3 is 16 amino acids. Germline trimming cut 5 bases from V and 1 base from J; bases unmatched to any gene: 8. CDR3 sequence: CASSPTGQPSGNTIYF. The CDR3 coding sequence is TGTGCCAGTAGTCCAACGGGACAGCCATCTGGAAACACCATATATTTT.

The V and J genes are TRBV6-5 and TRBJ1-2; 8 bases are a match to TRBD1. This CDR3 contains 14 residues. CDR1 is MNHEY, CDR2 SVGAGI, per germline. V dropped 8 bases and J dropped 7; count of bases not matched to a gene: 12. CDR3: CASGSGTGSSGYTF. CDR3 DNA sequence: TGTGCCAGCGGCTCCGGGACAGGCTCCTCTGGCTACACCTTC.

This clone was seen a handful of times. The rearrangement links TRBV6-5 to TRBJ1-5; possibly TRBD1 for D (6 bases). V shed 5 bases and J shed 4 bases, with 15 bases lying between them. Germline V lookup: CDR1 MNHEY, CDR2 SVGAGI. The CDR3 contains 15 residues. CDR3 amino acids: CASSPSGGPNQPQHF. CDR3 nucleotides: TGTGCCAGCAGTCCTTCGGGGGGGCCGAATCAGCCCCAGCATTTT.

The J gene is TRBJ2-1, the V gene TRBV20-1; tentative D call: TRBD2 (5 bases). The CDR3 totals 11 residues. Germline V lookup: CDR1 DFQATT, CDR2 SNEGSKA (reference sequence). V was clipped by 2 bases and J by 8 bases, with 7 bases between them. CDR3 sequence reads: CSARNSDEQFF. In DNA, the CDR3 is TGCAGTGCTAGAAATAGCGATGAGCAGTTCTTC.

This chain uses TRBV19 with TRBJ2-1; a possible D gene is TRBD2 (6 bases). Looked up from germline, CDR1 is LNHDA and CDR2 is SQIVND (reference sequence). Trimming left V 6 bases short and J 5 bases short, with 17 bases between. The length of the CDR3 is 15 residues. This chain's CDR3 is CASRAGGPPNNEQFF. The CDR3 region has the DNA TGTGCCAGTAGAGCGGGCGGGCCCCCGAACAATGAGCAGTTCTTC.

The genes are TRBV5-1 and TRBJ2-3, with 7 bases identical to TRBD2. Trimming took 3 bases from V and 0 from J; bases not matched to a gene: 10. The CDR3 covers 17 residues. Germline V lookup: CDR1 SGHRS, CDR2 YFSETQ. CDR3 in DNA: TGCGCCAGCAGCTACGGACGGTTGCGGGAGAGCACAGATACGCAGTATTTT. It is translated as CASSYGRLRESTDTQYF.

The chain uses TRBV14 and TRBJ2-3, with D unclear. With 2 bases removed from V and 10 bases from J, the gap between germline ends came to 16 bases. From germline, CDR1 is SGHDN and CDR2 FVKESK. The CDR3 has 14 amino acids. This CDR3 is CASSQMWSPIAQYF. In DNA, the CDR3 is TGTGCCAGCAGCCAAATGTGGAGTCCTATTGCGCAGTATTTT.

This clone has only one observation. V gene TRBV29-1 combines with J gene TRBJ2-7, with 14 bases that match TRBD2. With V trimmed by 5 bases and J by 4 bases, 10 bases remained unmatched. From germline, CDR1 is SQVTM and CDR2 ANQGSEA. The CDR3 extends over 16 amino acids. The CDR3 DNA reads TGCAGCGTTATCGGACTAGCGGGAGGTCGGGGTTACGAGCAGTACTTC. Protein sequence: CSVIGLAGGRGYEQYF.

The chain couples TRBV6-5 to TRBJ1-5; D gene unclear. This CDR3 comprises 14 residues. The V and J ends lost 6 bases and 1 base respectively, with 10 bases between them. The germline V gene has CDR1 MNHEY and CDR2 SVGAGI. The CDR3 is CASRQTISNQPQHF. The CDR3, as DNA: TGTGCCAGCAGACAGACCATAAGCAATCAGCCCCAGCATTTT.

The rearrangement joins TRBV6-6 to TRBJ1-2; no reliable D call. The germline CDR1 and CDR2 sequences are MNHNY and SVGAGI (reference sequence). Trimming took 2 bases from V and 7 from J, leaving 5 bases between them. The CDR3 is 11 residues long. CDR3 region: CASSYEGGYTF. The CDR3 region has the DNA TGTGCCAGCAGTTACGAGGGTGGCTACACCTTC.

J is TRBJ1-5 and V is TRBV2; D perhaps matches TRBD1 (5 bases). CDR1 SNHLY and CDR2 FYNNEI come from the germline V gene. The V end was cut by 8 bases, the J end by 4 bases, with 12 bases between. The CDR3 consists of 13 residues. The CDR3 DNA reads as TGTGCCAGCCTCGGGACTTTAAATCAGCCCCAGCATTTT. It yields the protein CASLGTLNQPQHF.

This clone was observed a few times. The chain couples TRBV29-1 to TRBJ2-7; TRBD1 matches at 7 bases. V shed 6 bases, J shed 5 bases, and the junction held 7 bases outside the gene matches. This CDR3 has 12 amino acids. Per germline, CDR1 SQVTM and CDR2 ANQGSEA. CDR3 sequence reads: CSVSVQGDEQYF. The DNA of the CDR3 is TGCAGCGTCTCCGTTCAGGGGGACGAGCAGTACTTC.

The chain links TRBV7-7 to TRBJ1-4; D remains ambiguous. This CDR3 spans 13 amino acids. Germline V gene lookup returns CDR1 SSHAT and CDR2 FNYEAQ (reference sequence). The V end was cut by 3 bases, the J end by 4 bases, with 6 bases between. As DNA, the CDR3 is TGTGCCAGCAGCTTGAGCAATAATGAAAAACTGTTTTTT. Translating gives CASSLSNNEKLFF.

The CDR3 protein is CASSYRRDTYSNQPQHF. CDR3 coding DNA: TGTGCCAGCAGTTACCGAAGGGACACATATAGCAATCAGCCCCAGCATTTT. The V and J genes are TRBV6-2 or TRBV6-3 and TRBJ1-5; D may be TRBD1 (6 bases). CDR1 and CDR2 from the germline V gene are MNHEY and SVGEGT. There are 17 residues in the CDR3. V was trimmed by 2 bases and J by 0 bases, leaving 14 bases between them.